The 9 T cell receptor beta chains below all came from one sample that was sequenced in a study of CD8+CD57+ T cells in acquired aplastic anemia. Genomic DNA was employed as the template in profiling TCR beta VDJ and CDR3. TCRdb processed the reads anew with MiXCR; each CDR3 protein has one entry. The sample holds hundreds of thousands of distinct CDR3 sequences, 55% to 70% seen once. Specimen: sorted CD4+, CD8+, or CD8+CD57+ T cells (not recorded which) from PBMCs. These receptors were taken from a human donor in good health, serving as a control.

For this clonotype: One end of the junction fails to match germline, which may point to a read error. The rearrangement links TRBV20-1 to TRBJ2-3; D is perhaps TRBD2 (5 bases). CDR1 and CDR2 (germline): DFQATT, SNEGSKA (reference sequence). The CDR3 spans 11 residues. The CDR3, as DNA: TGCAGTGCTGTTAGACCCGACTACGAGCATTTT. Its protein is CSAVRPDYEHF.

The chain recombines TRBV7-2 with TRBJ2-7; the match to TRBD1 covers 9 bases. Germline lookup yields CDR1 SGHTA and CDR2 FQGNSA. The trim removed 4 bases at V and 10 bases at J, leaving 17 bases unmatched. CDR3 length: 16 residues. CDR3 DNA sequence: TGTGCCAGCAGCTCGGGTGGGACAGGGAGGTCGGGGGACCAGTACTTC. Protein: CASSSGGTGRSGDQYF.

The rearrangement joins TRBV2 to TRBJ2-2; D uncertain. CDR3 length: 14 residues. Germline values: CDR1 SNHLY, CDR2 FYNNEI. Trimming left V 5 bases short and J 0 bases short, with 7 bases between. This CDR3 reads CASSYNSNTGELFF. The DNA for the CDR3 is TGTGCCAGCAGTTACAATTCGAACACCGGGGAGCTGTTTTTT. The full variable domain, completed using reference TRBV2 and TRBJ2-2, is EPEVTQTPSHQVTQMGQEVILRCVPISNHLYFYWYRQILGQKVEFLVSFYNNEISEKSEIFDDQFSVERPDGSNFTLKIRSTKLEDSAMYFCASSYNSNTGELFFGEGSRLTVL.

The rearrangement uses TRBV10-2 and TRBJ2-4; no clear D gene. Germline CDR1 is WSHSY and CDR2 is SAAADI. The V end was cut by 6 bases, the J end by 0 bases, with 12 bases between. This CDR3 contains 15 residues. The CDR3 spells CASSADLLAKNIQYF. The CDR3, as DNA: TGCGCCAGCAGCGCCGATCTATTAGCCAAAAACATTCAGTACTTC.

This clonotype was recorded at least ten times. Written as DNA, the CDR3 is TGCGCCAGCAGCTTGGGAATCGGGACAGGGCTCACCAACTATGGCTACACCTTC. Protein sequence: CASSLGIGTGLTNYGYTF. The gene calls are TRBV5-1 and TRBJ1-2, with TRBD1 matching over 9 bases. Germline values: CDR1 SGHRS, CDR2 YFSETQ. J gave up 2 bases and V 0 bases, and 11 bases lay outside the gene matches. The length of the CDR3 is 18 residues.

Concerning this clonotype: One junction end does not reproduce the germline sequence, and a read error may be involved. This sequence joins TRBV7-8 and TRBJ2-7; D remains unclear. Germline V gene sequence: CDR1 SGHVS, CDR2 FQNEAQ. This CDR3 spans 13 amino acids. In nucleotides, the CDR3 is TGTGCCAGCAGCTTAACGACCTCCGCCGATACGCAGTTC. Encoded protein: CASSLTTSADTQF.

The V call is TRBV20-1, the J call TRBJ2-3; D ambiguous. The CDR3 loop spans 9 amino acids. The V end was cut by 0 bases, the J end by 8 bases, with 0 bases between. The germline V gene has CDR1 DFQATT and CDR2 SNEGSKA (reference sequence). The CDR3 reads CSARDTQYF. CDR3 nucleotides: TGCAGTGCTAGAGATACGCAGTATTTT.

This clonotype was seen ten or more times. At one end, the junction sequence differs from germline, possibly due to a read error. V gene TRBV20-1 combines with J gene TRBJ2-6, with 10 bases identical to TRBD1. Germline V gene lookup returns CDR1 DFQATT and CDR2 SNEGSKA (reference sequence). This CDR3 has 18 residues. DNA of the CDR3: TGCAGTGCTAGGACCGGACAGGGGGTACGAACTGGGGCCAACGTCCTGATTTTC. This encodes CSARTGQGVRTGANVLIF.

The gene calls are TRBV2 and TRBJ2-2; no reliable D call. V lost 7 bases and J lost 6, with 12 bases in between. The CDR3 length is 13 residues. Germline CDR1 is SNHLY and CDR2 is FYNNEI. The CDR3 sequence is CASKFGYAGELFF. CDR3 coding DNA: TGTGCCAGCAAGTTCGGTTATGCCGGGGAGCTGTTTTTT.